This T cell receptor (beta chain) was retrieved from a study of OX40 agonist ivuxolimab in advanced cancers. Study-level points and caveats: Within 6 weeks, CD4+ and CD8+ blood T cells expanded clonally at 0.1 to 3.0 mg/kg.

Clones were read by immunoSEQ multiplex PCR, and TCRdb kept only the in-frame ones, dropping some. The sample includes more than 45,000 clones, around nine tenths of them seen just once. Concerning this clone itself: As yet, its antigen is unknown.

The CDR3 length is 14 residues. V lost 0 bases and J 1 base, leaving 6 bases between the germline ends. Germline V lookup: CDR1 MGHRA, CDR2 YSYEKL. This receptor was identified in an adult with an advanced solid tumor such as melanoma, head and neck, liver or kidney cancer. Source: CD4+ or CD8+ T cells sorted from blood, taken in a trial of the OX40 agonist ivuxolimab. The J gene is TRBJ2-5, the V gene TRBV4-1; D gene unclear. The CDR3 DNA sequence: TGCGCCAGCAGCCAAGAACGGCGCCAAGAGACCCAGTACTTC. Its translation: CASSQERRQETQYF.